Only one count was recorded for the clone carrying this T cell receptor (beta chain). In germline, CDR1 is SGHRS, CDR2 YFSETQ. CDR3 length equals 16 residues. The V and J ends lost 0 bases and 3 bases, in that order; junction bases with no gene match: 7. The data were produced by immunoSEQ multiplex PCR, yet TCRdb's version contains in-frame clones alone and is incomplete. Of almost 70,000 clones in the sample, 80% to 90% are singletons; the top ten hold less than 5.5%. The data were taken from a study of blood T cell repertoires in COVID-19. The sample was peripheral blood. V is TRBV5-1 and J is TRBJ2-3, with 7 bases aligning to TRBD2. This receptor was taken from a woman aged 50 to 65 with active COVID-19. The CDR3 DNA is TGCGCCAGCAGCTTGGCGGGCGGACTAGGTACAGATACGCAGTATTTT. As protein: CASSLAGGLGTDTQYF.